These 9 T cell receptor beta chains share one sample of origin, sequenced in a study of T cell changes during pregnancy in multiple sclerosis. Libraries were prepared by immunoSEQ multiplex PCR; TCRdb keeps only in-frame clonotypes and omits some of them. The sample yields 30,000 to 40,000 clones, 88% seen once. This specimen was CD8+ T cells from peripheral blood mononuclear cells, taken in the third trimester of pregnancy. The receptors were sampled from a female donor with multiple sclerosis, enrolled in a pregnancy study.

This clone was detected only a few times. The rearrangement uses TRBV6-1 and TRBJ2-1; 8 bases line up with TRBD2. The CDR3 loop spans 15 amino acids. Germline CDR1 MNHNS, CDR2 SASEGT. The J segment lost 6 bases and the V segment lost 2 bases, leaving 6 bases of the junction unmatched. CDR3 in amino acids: CASSESAGGGNEQFF. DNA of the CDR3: TGTGCCAGCAGTGAATCCGCGGGGGGTGGCAATGAGCAGTTCTTC.

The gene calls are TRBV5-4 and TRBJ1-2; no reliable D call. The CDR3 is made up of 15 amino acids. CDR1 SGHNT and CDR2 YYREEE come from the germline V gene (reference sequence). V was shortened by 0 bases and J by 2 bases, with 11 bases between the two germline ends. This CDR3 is CASSLEAQANYGYTF. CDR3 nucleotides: TGTGCCAGCAGCTTGGAGGCCCAGGCGAACTATGGCTACACCTTC. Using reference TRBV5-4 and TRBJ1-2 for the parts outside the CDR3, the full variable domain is ETGVTQSPTHLIKTRGQQVTLRCSSQSGHNTVSWYQQALGQGPQFIFQYYREEENGRGNFPPRFSGLQFPNYSSELNVNALELDDSALYLCASSLEAQANYGYTFGSGTRLTVV.

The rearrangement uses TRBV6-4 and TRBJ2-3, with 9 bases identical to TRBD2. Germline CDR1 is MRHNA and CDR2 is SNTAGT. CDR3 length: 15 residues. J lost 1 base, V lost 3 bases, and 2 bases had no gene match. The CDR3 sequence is CASSEKRGGTDTQYF. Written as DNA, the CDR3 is TGTGCCAGCAGTGAAAAGCGGGGGGGCACAGATACGCAGTATTTT.

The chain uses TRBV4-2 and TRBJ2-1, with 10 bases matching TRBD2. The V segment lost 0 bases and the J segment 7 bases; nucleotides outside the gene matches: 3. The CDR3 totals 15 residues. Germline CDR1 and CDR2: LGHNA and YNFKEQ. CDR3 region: CASSQETSGSNEQFF. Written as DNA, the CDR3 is TGTGCCAGCAGCCAAGAGACTAGCGGGTCGAATGAGCAGTTCTTC.

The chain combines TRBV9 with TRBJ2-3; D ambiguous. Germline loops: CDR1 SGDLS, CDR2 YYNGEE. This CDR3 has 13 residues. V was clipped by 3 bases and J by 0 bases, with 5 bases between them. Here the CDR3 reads CASSAISTDTQYF. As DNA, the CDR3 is TGTGCCAGCAGCGCTATTAGCACAGATACGCAGTATTTT.

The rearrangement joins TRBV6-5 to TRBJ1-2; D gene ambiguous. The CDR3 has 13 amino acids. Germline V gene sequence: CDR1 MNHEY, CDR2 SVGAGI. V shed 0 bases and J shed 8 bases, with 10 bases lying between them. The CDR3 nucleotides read TGTGCCAGCAGTTACTCGCCAGGCCTCGGCTACACCTTC. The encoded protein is CASSYSPGLGYTF.

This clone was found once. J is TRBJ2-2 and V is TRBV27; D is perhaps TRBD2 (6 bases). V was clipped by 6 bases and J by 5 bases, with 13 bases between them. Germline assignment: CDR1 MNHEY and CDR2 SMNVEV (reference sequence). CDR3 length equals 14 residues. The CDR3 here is CASRGGVGTGELFF. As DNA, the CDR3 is TGTGCCAGCAGGGGCGGGGTCGGGACCGGGGAGCTGTTTTTT.

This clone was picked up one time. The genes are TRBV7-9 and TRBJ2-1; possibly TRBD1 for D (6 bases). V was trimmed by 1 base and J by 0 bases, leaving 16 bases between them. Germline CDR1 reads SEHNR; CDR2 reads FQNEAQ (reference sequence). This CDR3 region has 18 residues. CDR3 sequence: CASSLGEWGPSSYNEQFF. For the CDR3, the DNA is TGTGCCAGCAGCTTAGGGGAGTGGGGGCCCAGCTCCTACAATGAGCAGTTCTTC.

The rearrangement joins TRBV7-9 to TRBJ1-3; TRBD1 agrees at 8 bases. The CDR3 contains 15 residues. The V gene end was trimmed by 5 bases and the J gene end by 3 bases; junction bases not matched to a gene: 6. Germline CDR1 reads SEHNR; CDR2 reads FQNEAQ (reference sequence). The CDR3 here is CASSPWTGIGNTIYF. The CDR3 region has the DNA TGTGCCAGCAGCCCGTGGACAGGGATTGGAAACACCATATATTTT.